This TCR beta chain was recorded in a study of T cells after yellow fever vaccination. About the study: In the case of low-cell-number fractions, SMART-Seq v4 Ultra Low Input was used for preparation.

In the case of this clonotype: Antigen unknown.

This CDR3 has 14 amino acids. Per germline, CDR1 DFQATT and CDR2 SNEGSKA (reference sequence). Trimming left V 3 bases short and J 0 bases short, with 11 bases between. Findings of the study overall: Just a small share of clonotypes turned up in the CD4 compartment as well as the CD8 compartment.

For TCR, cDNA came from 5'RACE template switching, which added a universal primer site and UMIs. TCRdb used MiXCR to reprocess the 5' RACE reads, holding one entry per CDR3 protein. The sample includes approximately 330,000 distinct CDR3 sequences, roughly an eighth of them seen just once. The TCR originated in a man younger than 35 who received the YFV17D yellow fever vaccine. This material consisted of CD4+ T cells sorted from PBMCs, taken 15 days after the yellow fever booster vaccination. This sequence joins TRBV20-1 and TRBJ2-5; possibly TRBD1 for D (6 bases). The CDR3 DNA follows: TGCAGTGCTAGGAACACAGGGAACCAAGAGACCCAGTACTTC. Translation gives CSARNTGNQETQYF.